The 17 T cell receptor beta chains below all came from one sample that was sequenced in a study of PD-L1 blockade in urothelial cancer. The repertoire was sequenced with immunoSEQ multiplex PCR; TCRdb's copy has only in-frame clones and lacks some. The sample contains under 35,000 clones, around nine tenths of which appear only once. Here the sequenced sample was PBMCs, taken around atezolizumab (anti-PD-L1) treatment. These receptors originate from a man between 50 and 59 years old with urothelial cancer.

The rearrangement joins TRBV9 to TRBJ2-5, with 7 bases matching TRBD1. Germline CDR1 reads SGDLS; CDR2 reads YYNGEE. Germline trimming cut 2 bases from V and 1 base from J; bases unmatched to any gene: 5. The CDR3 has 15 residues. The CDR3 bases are TGTGCCAGCAGCGTCACACAGGGGATCCAAGAGACCCAGTACTTC. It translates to CASSVTQGIQETQYF.

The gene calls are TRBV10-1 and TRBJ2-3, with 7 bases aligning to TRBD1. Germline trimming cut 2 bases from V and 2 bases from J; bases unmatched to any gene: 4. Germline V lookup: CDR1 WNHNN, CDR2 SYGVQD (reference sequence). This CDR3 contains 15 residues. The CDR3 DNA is TGCGCCAGCAGTGAGGGGACAGCTGACACAGATACGCAGTATTTT. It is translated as CASSEGTADTDTQYF.

The CDR3 reads CASSLVAGGPYEQYF. For the CDR3, the DNA is TGTGCCAGCAGCTTGGTGGCAGGGGGCCCCTACGAGCAGTACTTC. The chain employs TRBV5-5 and TRBJ2-7, with 8 bases aligning to TRBD1. CDR3 size: 15 residues. Germline V lookup: CDR1 SGHKS, CDR2 YYEKEE (reference sequence). The junction had 4 bases not matched to a gene; V was cut back by 0 bases and J by 2 bases.

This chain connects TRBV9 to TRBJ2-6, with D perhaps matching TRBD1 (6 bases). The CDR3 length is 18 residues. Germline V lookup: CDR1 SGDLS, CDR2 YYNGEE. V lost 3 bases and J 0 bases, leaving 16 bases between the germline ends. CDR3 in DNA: TGTGCCAGCAGCGCCATGGACAGCCCATTCTCTGGGGCCAACGTCCTGACTTTC. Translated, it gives CASSAMDSPFSGANVLTF.

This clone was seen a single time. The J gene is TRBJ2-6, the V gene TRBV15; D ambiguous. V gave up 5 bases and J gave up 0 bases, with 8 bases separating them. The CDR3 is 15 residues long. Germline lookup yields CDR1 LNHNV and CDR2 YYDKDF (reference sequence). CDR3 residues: CATSRVGSGANVLTF. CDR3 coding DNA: TGTGCCACCAGCCGGGTGGGCTCTGGGGCCAACGTCCTGACTTTC.

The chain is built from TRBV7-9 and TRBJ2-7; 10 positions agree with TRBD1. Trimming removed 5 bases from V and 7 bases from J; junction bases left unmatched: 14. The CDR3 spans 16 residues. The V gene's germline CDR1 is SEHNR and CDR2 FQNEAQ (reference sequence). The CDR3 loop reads CASSPQGTGALGEQYF. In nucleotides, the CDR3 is TGTGCCAGCAGCCCCCAAGGGACAGGGGCCTTGGGGGAGCAGTACTTC.

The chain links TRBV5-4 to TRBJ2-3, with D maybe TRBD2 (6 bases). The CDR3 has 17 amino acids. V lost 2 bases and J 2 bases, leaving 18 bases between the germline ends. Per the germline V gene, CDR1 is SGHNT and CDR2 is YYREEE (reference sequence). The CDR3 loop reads CASSFGLMGLHTDTQYF. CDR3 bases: TGTGCCAGCAGCTTTGGTCTAATGGGACTGCACACAGATACGCAGTATTTT. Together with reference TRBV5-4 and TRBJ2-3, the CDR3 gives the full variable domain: ETGVTQSPTHLIKTRGQQVTLRCSSQSGHNTVSWYQQALGQGPQFIFQYYREEENGRGNFPPRFSGLQFPNYSSELNVNALELDDSALYLCASSFGLMGLHTDTQYFGPGTRLTVL.

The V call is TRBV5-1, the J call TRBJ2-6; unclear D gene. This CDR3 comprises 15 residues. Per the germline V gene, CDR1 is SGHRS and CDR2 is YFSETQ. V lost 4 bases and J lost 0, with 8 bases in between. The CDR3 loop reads CASSPQISGANVLTF. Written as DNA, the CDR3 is TGCGCCAGCAGCCCCCAAATCTCTGGGGCCAACGTCCTGACTTTC.

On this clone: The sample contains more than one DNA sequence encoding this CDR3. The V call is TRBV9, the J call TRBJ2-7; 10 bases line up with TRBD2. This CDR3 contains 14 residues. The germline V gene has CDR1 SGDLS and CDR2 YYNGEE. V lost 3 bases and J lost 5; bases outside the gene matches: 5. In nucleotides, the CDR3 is TGTGCCAGCAGCGGGACTAGCGGAACACACGAGCAGTACTTC. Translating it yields CASSGTSGTHEQYF.

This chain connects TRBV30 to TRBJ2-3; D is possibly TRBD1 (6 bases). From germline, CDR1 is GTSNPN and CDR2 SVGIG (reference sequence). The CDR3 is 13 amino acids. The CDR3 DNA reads TGTGCGGGGGCAGGGACGGGTACAGATACGCAGTATTTT. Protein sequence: CAGAGTGTDTQYF.

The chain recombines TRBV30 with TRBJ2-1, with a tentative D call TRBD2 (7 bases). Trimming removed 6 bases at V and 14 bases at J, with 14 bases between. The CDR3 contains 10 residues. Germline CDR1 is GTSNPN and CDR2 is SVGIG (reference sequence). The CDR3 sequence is CACLGGGEFF. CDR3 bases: TGTGCCTGCCTAGGAGGGGGGGAGTTCTTC.

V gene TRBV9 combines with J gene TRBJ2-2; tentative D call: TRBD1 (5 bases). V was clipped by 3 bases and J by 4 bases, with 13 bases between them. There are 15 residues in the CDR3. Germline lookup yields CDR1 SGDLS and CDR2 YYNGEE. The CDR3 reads CASSDRTNPTGELFF. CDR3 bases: TGTGCCAGCAGCGACCGGACAAACCCCACCGGGGAGCTGTTTTTT.

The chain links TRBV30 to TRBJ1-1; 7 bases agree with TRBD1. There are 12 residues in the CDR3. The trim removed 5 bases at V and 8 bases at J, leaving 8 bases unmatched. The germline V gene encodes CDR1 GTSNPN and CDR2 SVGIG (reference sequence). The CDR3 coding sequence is TGTGCCTGGCGTACAGGGGTTCGGGAAGCTTTCTTT. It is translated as CAWRTGVREAFF.

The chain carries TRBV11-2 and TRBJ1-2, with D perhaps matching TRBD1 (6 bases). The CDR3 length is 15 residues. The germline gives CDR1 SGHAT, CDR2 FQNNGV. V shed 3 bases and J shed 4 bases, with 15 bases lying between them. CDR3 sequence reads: CASSLQGRGVYGYTF. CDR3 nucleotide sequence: TGTGCCAGCAGCTTGCAGGGCAGGGGAGTCTATGGCTACACCTTC.

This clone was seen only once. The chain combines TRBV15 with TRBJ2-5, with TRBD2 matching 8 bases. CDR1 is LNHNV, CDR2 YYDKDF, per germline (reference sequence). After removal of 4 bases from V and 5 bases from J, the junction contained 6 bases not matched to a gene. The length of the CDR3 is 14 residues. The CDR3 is CATSIGGAGETQYF. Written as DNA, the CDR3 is TGTGCCACCAGCATCGGGGGGGCGGGGGAGACCCAGTACTTC.

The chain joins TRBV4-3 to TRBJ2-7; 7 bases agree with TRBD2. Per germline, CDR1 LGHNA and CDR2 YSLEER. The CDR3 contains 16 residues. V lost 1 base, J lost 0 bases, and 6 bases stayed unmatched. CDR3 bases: TGCGCCAGCAGCCAAGTGGCTGGGACTAACTCCTACGAGCAGTACTTC. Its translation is CASSQVAGTNSYEQYF.

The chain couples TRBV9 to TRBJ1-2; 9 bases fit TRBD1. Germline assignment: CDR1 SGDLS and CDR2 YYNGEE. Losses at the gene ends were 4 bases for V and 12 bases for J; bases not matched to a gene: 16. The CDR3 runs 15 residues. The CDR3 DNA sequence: TGTGCCAGCAGCTCCGGGACAGGGTATTTTTTCGGGCACACCTTC. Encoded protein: CASSSGTGYFFGHTF.